This TCR beta chain was documented in a study of T-cell reconstitution after alpha-beta-depleted transplantation in children. Findings and caveats of the study: Counts and diversity of T cells one year after transplant came mostly from newly produced T cells. At day 60, the high TCRbeta diversity found in some patients originated from recipient T cells and thymic progenitors that had survived. Two months or so post-transplant, alpha-beta T cells reportedly derived from several hundred expanded graft clones.

This clonotype came up many times. Its specificity is unknown. The authors prepared the TCRbeta library with unique molecular identifiers. TCRdb recomputed calls from the PCR reads with MiXCR, one row per CDR3 protein. Of 55,000 to 90,000 distinct CDR3 sequences in the sample, roughly 4.9% are singletons; the top ten hold over 15%. Looked up from germline, CDR1 is MGHRA and CDR2 is YSYEKL. This CDR3 region has 15 residues. Trimming removed 4 bases at V and 7 bases at J, with 14 bases between. The input for sequencing was PBMCs, mostly from graft donor cells, taken 180 days after TCRalphabeta/CD19-depleted stem cell transplant. The receptor's source is a boy under three years old who had a stem cell transplant for acute myeloid leukemia, so the T cells may come from the graft donor. V and J are TRBV4-1 and TRBJ1-6; possible D gene TRBD1, 5 bases. The DNA for the CDR3 is TGCGCCAGCAGCCTGTCCGGGGCGCGAAATTCACCCCTCCACTTT. Translated, it gives CASSLSGARNSPLHF.